These 32 T cell receptor beta chains share one sample of origin, sequenced in a study of glioma-infiltrating T cells after dendritic cell vaccination. Sample time point: after dendritic cell vaccination, including at tumor progression/relapse. Measured with immunoSEQ multiplex PCR; TCRdb has only the in-frame clones, and not every one. The data contain 99,000 or so clones, 90% of them singletons. The sample in question was blood, obtained after dendritic cell vaccination. Receptors were obtained from a human donor with glioblastoma.

The chain uses TRBV11-2 and TRBJ1-1, with no clear D. The V end was cut by 5 bases, the J end by 0 bases, with 16 bases between. Germline loops: CDR1 SGHAT, CDR2 FQNNGV. The CDR3 length is 16 residues. The CDR3 reads CASSRWQANMNTEAFF. CDR3 sequence (DNA): TGTGCCAGCAGCCGATGGCAGGCCAATATGAACACTGAAGCTTTCTTT.

The chain employs TRBV19 and TRBJ2-3; D gene ambiguous. Germline V gene data show CDR1 as LNHDA and CDR2 as SQIVND (reference sequence). V lost 6 bases and J 2 bases, leaving 3 bases between the germline ends. CDR3 size: 11 residues. For the CDR3, the DNA is TGTGCCAGTAGCCACACAGATACGCAGTATTTT. Translation gives CASSHTDTQYF.

The chain recombines TRBV7-2 with TRBJ2-1, with TRBD2 matching over 11 bases. The V gene end was trimmed by 5 bases and the J gene end by 7 bases; junction bases not matched to a gene: 7. Germline CDR1 reads SGHTA; CDR2 reads FQGNSA. The CDR3 totals 15 residues. CDR3: CASSIIAGGPNEQFF. CDR3 bases: TGTGCCAGCAGCATCATAGCGGGAGGGCCGAATGAGCAGTTCTTC. Supplemented by reference TRBV7-2 and TRBJ2-1, the full variable domain reads GAGVSQSPSNKVTEKGKDVELRCDPISGHTALYWYRQSLGQGLEFLIYFQGNSAPDKSGLPSDRFSAERTGGSVSTLTIQRTQQEDSAVYLCASSIIAGGPNEQFFGPGTRLTVL.

This chain's CDR3 is CASTGTVNNEQFF. The CDR3 DNA reads as TGTGCCAGTACCGGGACAGTGAACAATGAGCAGTTCTTC. The chain is built from TRBV19 and TRBJ2-1, with 7 bases fitting TRBD1. This CDR3 is 13 amino acids long. The trim removed 7 bases at V and 5 bases at J, leaving 5 bases unmatched. The V gene's germline CDR1 is LNHDA and CDR2 SQIVND (reference sequence).

The chain links TRBV30 to TRBJ2-7, with TRBD2 matching over 8 bases. Germline CDR1 and CDR2: GTSNPN and SVGIG (reference sequence). The CDR3 covers 12 residues. The V and J ends lost 5 bases and 2 bases, in that order; junction bases with no gene match: 2. In nucleotides, the CDR3 is TGTGCCTGGGCGGGACTAGCCTACGAGCAGTACTTC. This translates into CAWAGLAYEQYF.

The chain employs TRBV6-5 and TRBJ2-1, with 9 positions matching TRBD1. Germline CDR1 is MNHEY and CDR2 is SVGAGI. The CDR3 sequence is 15 residues long. V shed 6 bases, J shed 1 base, and the junction held 4 bases outside the gene matches. The CDR3: CASRLTGGSYNEQFF. The DNA of the CDR3 is TGTGCCAGCAGGTTGACAGGGGGATCCTACAATGAGCAGTTCTTC.

Note on this clone: Other DNA sequences from this sample encode an identical CDR3 as well. This chain connects TRBV19 to TRBJ2-5, with 10 bases fitting TRBD2. V was clipped by 5 bases and J by 2 bases; unmatched bases: 5. CDR1 is LNHDA, CDR2 SQIVND, per germline (reference sequence). The CDR3 has 15 residues. In DNA, the CDR3 is TGTGCCAGTAGTCCCCTAGCGGGGGAACAAGAGACCCAGTACTTC. As protein: CASSPLAGEQETQYF.

J is TRBJ1-1 and V is TRBV27; tentative D call: TRBD1 (5 bases). V was shortened by 3 bases and J by 1 base, with 9 bases between the two germline ends. Germline-derived CDR1 and CDR2 are MNHEY and SMNVEV (reference sequence). CDR3 size: 14 residues. For the CDR3, the DNA is TGTGCCAGCAGTTTGGGACTTCCGAACACTGAAGCTTTCTTT. Encoded protein: CASSLGLPNTEAFF.

This chain links TRBV2 with TRBJ2-7; 10 bases match TRBD1. Trimming cost V 9 bases and J 0 bases; bases outside gene matches: 5. CDR3 length equals 14 residues. Per germline, CDR1 SNHLY and CDR2 FYNNEI. CDR3 DNA: TGTGCCAGTCTGGGACAGGGGAGCTCCTACGAGCAGTACTTC. Residues: CASLGQGSSYEQYF.

The gene calls are TRBV4-1 and TRBJ1-3; 10 positions match TRBD1. Trimming took 1 base from V and 0 from J; bases not matched to a gene: 3. The CDR3 consists of 17 residues. Germline-derived CDR1 and CDR2 are MGHRA and YSYEKL. CDR3 in amino acids: CASSQGTGGYSGNTIYF. The DNA of the CDR3 is TGCGCCAGCAGCCAAGGGACAGGGGGATACTCTGGAAACACCATATATTTT.

V is TRBV10-1 and J is TRBJ1-2, with 7 positions matching TRBD1. In germline, CDR1 is WNHNN, CDR2 SYGVQD (reference sequence). The CDR3 is 13 amino acids. Trimming took 0 bases from V and 6 from J; bases not matched to a gene: 1. CDR3 loop: CASSESTGDGYTF. CDR3 nucleotide sequence: TGCGCCAGCAGTGAGTCTACAGGGGATGGCTACACCTTC.

The gene calls are TRBV6-6 and TRBJ2-5; 12 nucleotides line up with TRBD2. V was clipped by 6 bases and J by 2 bases; unmatched bases: 4. Germline V gene data show CDR1 as MNHNY and CDR2 as SVGAGI (reference sequence). The CDR3 sequence is 15 residues long. The CDR3 loop is CASSSGLAGQETQYF. CDR3 sequence (DNA): TGTGCCAGCAGCTCCGGACTAGCGGGGCAAGAGACCCAGTACTTC.

The chain is built from TRBV19 and TRBJ1-5; 8 bases match TRBD1. Germline CDR1 and CDR2: LNHDA and SQIVND (reference sequence). The CDR3 totals 17 residues. The ends lost 1 base at V and 7 bases at J; junction bases unmatched: 12. The CDR3 protein is CASSIGGGRGRGQPQHF. As DNA, the CDR3 is TGTGCCAGTAGTATAGGAGGAGGCAGGGGGCGAGGGCAGCCCCAGCATTTT.

The rearrangement joins TRBV7-2 to TRBJ2-7; a possible D gene is TRBD2 (5 bases). Germline loops: CDR1 SGHTA, CDR2 FQGNSA. The CDR3 runs 16 residues. The V end lost 1 base, the J end lost 3 bases, and 16 bases lay between the germline ends. The CDR3 sequence: CASSLDRDTRRYEQYF. The DNA for the CDR3 is TGTGCCAGCAGCTTAGACCGAGACACTAGGCGCTACGAGCAGTACTTC.

V is TRBV5-5 and J is TRBJ1-5; D perhaps matches TRBD1 (5 bases). The V and J ends lost 4 bases and 0 bases respectively, with 11 bases between them. Germline V gene data show CDR1 as SGHKS and CDR2 as YYEKEE (reference sequence). The CDR3 length is 15 residues. The DNA for the CDR3 is TGTGCCAGCAGCGTGGGACTGACTAGCAATCAGCCCCAGCATTTT. It is translated as CASSVGLTSNQPQHF. Filled out from reference TRBV5-5 and TRBJ1-5, the complete variable domain reads DAGVTQSPTHLIKTRGQQVTLRCSPISGHKSVSWYQQVLGQGPQFIFQYYEKEERGRGNFPDRFSARQFPNYSSELNVNALLLGDSALYLCASSVGLTSNQPQHFGDGTRLSIL.

The chain has TRBV9 and TRBJ1-2, with 12 bases fitting TRBD1. V dropped 4 bases and J dropped 1; count of bases not matched to a gene: 5. This CDR3 comprises 16 residues. Germline-derived CDR1 and CDR2 are SGDLS and YYNGEE. The CDR3 nucleotides read TGTGCCAGCAGCCAAGGGGACAGGGGGCTTAACTATGGCTACACCTTC. Amino acid sequence: CASSQGDRGLNYGYTF.

The chain combines TRBV7-2 with TRBJ2-3; a weak D match, TRBD2 (5 bases). This CDR3 contains 14 residues. Trimming shortened V by 0 bases and J by 1 base, and 5 bases separated the two germline ends. Looked up from germline, CDR1 is SGHTA and CDR2 is FQGNSA. The CDR3 loop reads CASSLASGTDTQYF. Here the CDR3 DNA reads TGTGCCAGCAGCTTAGCTAGCGGCACAGATACGCAGTATTTT.

V gene TRBV30 combines with J gene TRBJ2-7, with 9 positions matching TRBD1. The germline V gene encodes CDR1 GTSNPN and CDR2 SVGIG (reference sequence). This CDR3 contains 15 residues. V dropped 0 bases and J dropped 5; count of bases not matched to a gene: 8. The CDR3: CAWSVGGTGRNEQYF. The CDR3 bases are TGTGCCTGGAGTGTAGGTGGGACAGGGAGGAACGAGCAGTACTTC.

CDR3 sequence: CASSHRDSTNQPQHF. DNA of the CDR3: TGCGCCAGCAGCCACCGGGACAGTACAAATCAGCCCCAGCATTTT. V gene TRBV4-1 combines with J gene TRBJ1-5; 7 bases fit TRBD1. The V gene's germline CDR1 is MGHRA and CDR2 YSYEKL. V was pared by 3 bases and J by 4 bases, with 6 bases of the junction left unmatched. This CDR3 spans 15 amino acids.

This clone occurred once. V gene TRBV5-1 combines with J gene TRBJ1-3; no reliable D call. The V end lost 2 bases, the J end lost 0 bases, and 9 bases lay between the germline ends. CDR3 length equals 15 residues. The germline V gene has CDR1 SGHRS and CDR2 YFSETQ. The DNA of the CDR3 is TGCGCCAGCAGCTTACCGGGATCCTCTGGAAACACCATATATTTT. This sequence encodes CASSLPGSSGNTIYF.

The J gene is TRBJ1-4, the V gene TRBV10-3; possibly TRBD1 for D (5 bases). This CDR3 spans 14 amino acids. Between the trimmed V and J ends, which lost 3 bases and 2 bases, there was a span of 7 bases. CDR1 and CDR2 from the germline V gene are ENHRY and SYGVKD. The CDR3 DNA follows: TGTGCCATCAGTGAACAGGTGACTAATGAAAAACTGTTTTTT. Translated, it gives CAISEQVTNEKLFF.

The V gene is TRBV7-2, the J gene TRBJ2-4; 7 bases line up with TRBD1. Per the germline V gene, CDR1 is SGHTA and CDR2 is FQGNSA. This CDR3 contains 16 residues. The V segment lost 1 base and the J segment 0 bases; nucleotides outside the gene matches: 3. The DNA for the CDR3 is TGTGCCAGCAGCTTAGTGGGACAGCTAGCCAAAAACATTCAGTACTTC. It specifies CASSLVGQLAKNIQYF.

The chain employs TRBV12-5 and TRBJ1-2; 9 nucleotides agree with TRBD1. The CDR3 contains 20 residues. Trimming cost V 2 bases and J 0 bases; bases outside gene matches: 16. Germline V gives CDR1 LGHNT, CDR2 FRNRAP. CDR3: CASGLSPKQGARTSNYGYTF. The DNA of the CDR3 is TGTGCTAGTGGTTTGTCACCAAAACAGGGGGCGCGCACTTCTAACTATGGCTACACCTTC.

The chain has TRBV19 and TRBJ1-5; D is undetermined. The germline CDR1 and CDR2 sequences are LNHDA and SQIVND (reference sequence). V was trimmed by 6 bases and J by 16 bases, leaving 22 bases between them. The CDR3 consists of 13 residues. The CDR3: CASREVGTVVCHF. The CDR3, as DNA: TGTGCCAGTAGGGAGGTGGGTACGGTGGTTTGTCATTTT.

The chain links TRBV7-8 to TRBJ2-7; 7 positions match TRBD1. The CDR3 is 15 residues long. Germline CDR1 reads SGHVS; CDR2 reads FQNEAQ. Germline trimming cut 1 base from V and 2 bases from J; bases unmatched to any gene: 5. CDR3 amino acids: CASSLDGTVTYEQYF. Written as DNA, the CDR3 is TGTGCCAGCAGCTTAGACGGGACAGTCACCTACGAGCAGTACTTC.

The chain combines TRBV15 with TRBJ1-2; TRBD1 matches 9 bases. V lost 9 bases and J lost 3; bases outside the gene matches: 11. The CDR3 is made up of 15 amino acids. Germline V gene sequence: CDR1 LNHNV, CDR2 YYDKDF (reference sequence). As DNA, the CDR3 is TGTGCCACAGGGGACAGGGACCTGTCTGACTATGGCTACACCTTC. It codes for CATGDRDLSDYGYTF. Full variable domain (missing parts from reference TRBV15 and TRBJ1-2): DAMVIQNPRYQVTQFGKPVTLSCSQTLNHNVMYWYQQKSSQAPKLLFHYYDKDFNNEADTPDNFQSRRPNTSFCFLDIRSPGLGDTAMYLCATGDRDLSDYGYTFGSGTRLTVV.

The rearrangement joins TRBV9 to TRBJ2-1, with 9 nucleotides matching TRBD1. The V segment lost 3 bases and the J segment 5 bases; nucleotides outside the gene matches: 6. This CDR3 comprises 15 residues. Germline CDR1 and CDR2: SGDLS and YYNGEE. The CDR3 coding sequence is TGTGCCAGCAGCGGTGACAGGGGGTTGGACAATGAGCAGTTCTTC. It codes for CASSGDRGLDNEQFF.

The rearrangement links TRBV7-9 to TRBJ2-2; the match to TRBD1 covers 8 bases. J was trimmed by 2 bases and V by 4 bases; bases with no gene match: 3. The CDR3 runs to 15 residues. The germline CDR1 and CDR2 sequences are SEHNR and FQNEAQ (reference sequence). CDR3: CASSSGTGNTGELFF. CDR3 nucleotide sequence: TGTGCCAGCAGCTCAGGGACAGGCAACACCGGGGAGCTGTTTTTT.

Concerning this clone: This same CDR3 is encoded by further DNA sequences in the sample. This rearrangement joins TRBV19 to TRBJ2-7, with D possibly TRBD1 on 5 matching bases. Germline V lookup: CDR1 LNHDA, CDR2 SQIVND (reference sequence). V lost 3 bases and J lost 2, with 8 bases in between. This CDR3 spans 13 amino acids. The CDR3 here is CASSIDRAYEQYF. The CDR3 coding sequence is TGTGCCAGTAGTATTGACAGAGCCTACGAGCAGTACTTC.

The chain combines TRBV9 with TRBJ2-3; tentative D call: TRBD1 (5 bases). CDR1 is SGDLS, CDR2 YYNGEE, per germline. The CDR3 length is 15 residues. V lost 0 bases to trimming and J lost 1 base, with 9 bases between them. The CDR3 loop reads CASSVGQGGTDTQYF. CDR3 nucleotides: TGTGCCAGCAGCGTAGGCCAGGGTGGCACAGATACGCAGTATTTT.

The chain links TRBV12-5 to TRBJ1-1, with D perhaps TRBD1 (6 bases). Germline V CDR1 and CDR2: LGHNT, FRNRAP. Trimming removed 5 bases at V and 5 bases at J, with 12 bases between. CDR3 size: 13 residues. The chain's CDR3 is CASGVPGTTEAFF. CDR3 nucleotide sequence: TGTGCTAGTGGTGTACCCGGGACAACTGAAGCTTTCTTT.

The chain uses TRBV7-8 and TRBJ2-7, with 7 nucleotides matching TRBD2. CDR1 is SGHVS and CDR2 is FQNEAQ in the germline V gene. V shed 7 bases, J shed 1 base, and the junction held 7 bases outside the gene matches. The CDR3 is 14 amino acids. The CDR3 protein is CASKQLAMSYEQYF. CDR3 DNA: TGTGCCAGCAAGCAACTAGCGATGTCCTACGAGCAGTACTTC. Based on the CDR3 plus reference TRBV7-8 and TRBJ2-7, the full variable domain is GAGVSQSPRYKVAKRGQDVALRCDPISGHVSLFWYQQALGQGPEFLTYFQNEAQLDKSGLPSDRFFAERPEGSVSTLKIQRTQQEDSAVYLCASKQLAMSYEQYFGPGTRLTVT.